This is a list of T cell receptor beta chains from one sample in a study of blood T cell repertoires in COVID-19. Generated by immunoSEQ multiplex PCR, the TCRdb table keeps only in-frame clones and is missing some. The sample lists around 250,000 clones, around 87% occurring once. The sequencing input was PBMCs or T cells enriched from blood (not recorded which). All receptors derive from a woman aged 45-65 years who had recovered from COVID-19. The CDR3 runs from the conserved cysteine through the conserved F or W. The D gene is left open where the match is weak. Clone size appears in some rows only: once, few, many, or a class for an expanded clone.

clone size,CDR3 length,J gene,V gene,D gene,CDR3 protein,CDR3 DNA
-,16,TRBJ2-1,TRBV7-2,-,CASSPITGTAYNEQFF,TGTGCCAGCAGCCCGATAACAGGTACAGCCTACAATGAGCAGTTCTTC
-,15,TRBJ1-5,TRBV4-3,-,CASSQGLGPDRTQHF,TGCGCCAGCAGCCAAGGTTTGGGGCCTGATCGGACCCAGCATTTT
-,13,TRBJ2-5,TRBV15,-,CATSRVAQETQYF,TGTGCCACCAGCAGAGTAGCTCAAGAGACCCAGTACTTC
once,15,TRBJ2-1,TRBV5-6,TRBD1,CASRKSYRGNNEQFF,TGTGCCAGCAGGAAGTCGTACAGGGGAAACAATGAGCAGTTCTTC
-,21,TRBJ1-6,TRBV27,TRBD1,CASSLYSVRGQGSSYNSPLHF,TGTGCCAGCAGTTTATACTCAGTACGGGGACAGGGAAGCTCCTATAATTCACCCCTCCACTTT
-,16,TRBJ1-2,TRBV19,-,CASSVRGGPRNLSFTF,TGTGCCAGTAGTGTCCGAGGGGGACCCCGGAATTTGTCGTTCACCTTC
-,16,TRBJ1-3,TRBV15,-,CATSRAGPRSGNTIYF,TGTGCCACCAGCAGAGCAGGCCCCAGGTCTGGAAACACCATATATTTT
-,15,TRBJ1-3,TRBV30,-,CAWSNPPEGRDTIYF,TGTGCCTGGAGTAATCCCCCGGAGGGGCGAGACACCATATATTTT
-,13,TRBJ1-6,TRBV19,-,CASSTEVLSPLHF,TGTGCCAGTAGTACGGAGGTTCTTTCACCCCTCCACTTT
-,13,TRBJ2-7,TRBV27,-,CASSLSAGVEQYF,TGTGCCAGCAGTTTATCGGCAGGGGTCGAGCAGTACTTC
-,15,TRBJ2-7,TRBV2,TRBD2,CASNRAAGGSYEQYF,TGTGCCAGCAACCGCGCTGCGGGGGGATCCTACGAGCAGTACTTC
-,14,TRBJ2-3,TRBV7-6,-,CASSLVRWGDTQYF,TGTGCCAGCAGCTTAGTTCGGTGGGGCGATACGCAGTATTTT
-,16,TRBJ2-1,TRBV9,TRBD2,CASCRTGTSGSNEQFF,TGTGCCAGCTGCCGAACCGGGACTAGCGGGAGCAATGAGCAGTTCTTC
once,14,TRBJ1-4,TRBV6-5,-,CASSTGRANEKLFF,TGTGCCAGCAGTACAGGGCGCGCTAATGAAAAACTGTTTTTT
-,14,TRBJ2-7,TRBV28,TRBD2,CASSGLAEFYEQYF,TGTGCCAGCAGTGGACTAGCGGAATTCTACGAGCAGTACTTC
-,14,TRBJ2-7,TRBV19,TRBD2,CASSVAGGEYEQYF,TGTGCCAGTAGTGTAGCGGGAGGAGAGTACGAGCAGTACTTC
-,12,TRBJ2-1,TRBV9,-,CASAGTFNEQFF,TGTGCCAGCGCGGGGACGTTCAATGAGCAGTTCTTC
-,11,TRBJ1-1,TRBV5-1,-,CASSFEETAFF,TGCGCCAGCAGCTTTGAGGAAACGGCTTTCTTT
-,16,TRBJ2-7,TRBV5-1,TRBD2,CASSPRLAGGSYEQYF,TGCGCCAGCAGCCCAAGACTAGCGGGAGGCTCCTACGAGCAGTACTTC
-,16,TRBJ1-6,TRBV7-2,TRBD1,CASSLDPGQGGSPLHF,TGTGCCAGCAGCTTAGACCCGGGACAGGGAGGATCACCCCTCCACTTT
few,13,TRBJ1-1,TRBV2,-,CASGRFMNTEAFF,TGTGCCAGCGGTCGGTTCATGAACACTGAAGCTTTCTTT
-,14,TRBJ1-2,TRBV28,-,CASRETARGYGYTF,TGTGCCAGCAGAGAAACAGCCCGTGGCTATGGCTACACCTTC
-,13,TRBJ1-2,TRBV7-9,-,CASSLEASGSYTF,TGTGCCAGCAGCTTAGAAGCCAGCGGCAGCTACACCTTC
-,14,TRBJ2-7,TRBV6-5,TRBD1,CASSFDRVSYEQYF,TGTGCCAGCAGTTTCGACAGGGTTTCCTACGAGCAGTACTTC
-,17,TRBJ2-2,TRBV11-2,-,CASSPGGGRDHTGELFF,TGTGCCAGCAGCCCAGGGGGCGGGAGGGATCACACCGGGGAGCTGTTTTTT
once,14,TRBJ1-1,TRBV7-3,-,CASSLTSGNTEAFF,TGTGCCAGCAGCTTAACATCGGGGAACACTGAAGCTTTCTTT
once,16,TRBJ2-1,TRBV4-1,TRBD2,CASSLLAGVSYNEQFF,TGCGCCAGCAGCCTTTTAGCGGGAGTTTCCTACAATGAGCAGTTCTTC
-,10,TRBJ1-2,TRBV19,-,CASRQDGYTF,TGTGCCAGCCGACAGGACGGCTACACCTTC